The T cell receptor (beta chain) described here comes from a study of shared clonotypes between healthy human individuals. Study overall: Participating donors consisted of a couple of women and a few men aged 18 to 49.

In the case of this clone: What it recognizes is unknown.

CDR3 length equals 14 residues. Germline V gene lookup returns CDR1 LNHDA and CDR2 SQIVND (reference sequence). V was clipped by 7 bases and J by 8 bases, with 18 bases between them. Source study methods: Junction-only immunoSEQ data arrived without quality scores, meaning filtering differed. Some clones are missing from TCRdb's copy, which holds only in-frame ones; the method was immunoSEQ multiplex PCR. V, J and clone size were drawn from that table, and D and trimming were deduced from the DNA. The sample lists some 470,000 clones, over 60% occurring once. General observations from the study: Sampling used blood alone; tissue repertoires probably differ.

The source of this sequence is a woman aged 40 to 50 in good health. Some clones in this sample may be carry-over from other donors' samples. The sample consisted of PBMCs. The chain joins TRBV19 to TRBJ2-1; D may be TRBD1 or TRBD2 (5 bases each). The CDR3 sequence: CASNTGTQRYEQFF. The CDR3 nucleotides are TGTGCCAGTAACACCGGGACCCAGCGGTATGAGCAGTTCTTC.